Below, 27 T cell receptor beta chains from the same sample are listed, as sequenced in a study of patients and donors after allogeneic stem cell transplantation. TCRdb fed the RT-PCR reads into MiXCR, producing one record per CDR3 protein. This table holds 2,500 to 3,000 distinct CDR3 sequences, around 8.2% found once. Sequences were obtained from blood, either unsorted or a sorted T cell fraction (not recorded which). The receptors come from a human donor who was either an allogeneic HSCT recipient or a stem cell or donor lymphocyte infusion donor (not recorded which). It is not recorded whose cells these are; they may come from a transplant donor.

This clonotype is medium-sized (0.01 to 0.1%) within its sample. The V call is TRBV29-1, the J call TRBJ2-7; D not resolved. CDR1 and CDR2 (germline): SQVTM, ANQGSEA. This CDR3 is built from 13 residues. Trimming took off 5 bases at V and 0 bases at J, with 11 bases between the two ends. The CDR3 here is CSVQATSSYEQYF. The CDR3, as DNA: TGCAGCGTTCAGGCCACCAGCTCCTACGAGCAGTACTTC.

This clonotype was observed a handful of times. V is TRBV7-2 and J is TRBJ2-2, with D possibly being TRBD2 (5 bases). Trimming left V 5 bases short and J 4 bases short, with 20 bases between. The CDR3 loop spans 17 amino acids. Germline V lookup: CDR1 SGHTA, CDR2 FQGNSA. The CDR3 coding sequence is TGTGCCAGCAGCCAAGGTGGCCAACTACGGGGCACCGGGGAGCTGTTTTTT. This translates into CASSQGGQLRGTGELFF. The entire variable domain, with the rest obtained from reference TRBV7-2 and TRBJ2-2, is as follows: GAGVSQSPSNKVTEKGKDVELRCDPISGHTALYWYRQSLGQGLEFLIYFQGNSAPDKSGLPSDRFSAERTGGSVSTLTIQRTQQEDSAVYLCASSQGGQLRGTGELFFGEGSRLTVL.

The chain links TRBV5-1 to TRBJ2-7; D possibly corresponds to TRBD2 (5 bases). The CDR3 has 12 amino acids. Germline values: CDR1 SGHRS, CDR2 YFSETQ. Trimming took off 4 bases at V and 7 bases at J, with 12 bases between the two ends. CDR3 DNA sequence: TGCGCCAGCAGCGCCGGACGGGGTGAGCAGTACTTC. This sequence encodes CASSAGRGEQYF.

By share, this clonotype counts as medium-sized. This chain uses TRBV2 with TRBJ2-7; D is possibly TRBD1 or TRBD2 (5 bases each). The CDR3 spans 11 residues. CDR1 and CDR2 from the germline V gene are SNHLY and FYNNEI. The V end lost 10 bases, the J end lost 7 bases, and 14 bases lay between the germline ends. CDR3 sequence: CATRGGWEQYF. The CDR3, as DNA: TGTGCCACGAGGGGCGGATGGGAGCAGTACTTC.

This clonotype has more than one count but fewer than ten. This chain connects TRBV7-8 to TRBJ2-7; possible D gene TRBD1, 6 bases. Germline values: CDR1 SGHVS, CDR2 FQNEAQ. The CDR3 spans 14 residues. V was trimmed by 5 bases and J by 0 bases, leaving 11 bases between them. The CDR3 region has the DNA TGTGCCAGCAGCAGGGGGACATTCTCCTACGAGCAGTACTTC. This gives the protein CASSRGTFSYEQYF.

Judged by abundance, this clonotype is medium-sized (0.01 to 0.1%). V is TRBV6-5 and J is TRBJ2-1, with TRBD2 matching 8 bases. The CDR3 loop spans 17 amino acids. Germline V lookup: CDR1 MNHEY, CDR2 SVGAGI. V was pared by 0 bases and J by 4 bases, with 8 bases of the junction left unmatched. The CDR3, as DNA: TGTGCCAGCAGTTACTCCCCCCTAGCGGGCATATACAATGAGCAGTTCTTC. Translated, it gives CASSYSPLAGIYNEQFF.

The chain has TRBV7-8 and TRBJ2-3; D unresolved. Looked up from germline, CDR1 is SGHVS and CDR2 is FQNEAQ. The CDR3 sequence is 13 residues long. The V and J ends lost 1 base and 5 bases respectively, with 7 bases between them. DNA of the CDR3: TGTGCCAGCAGCTTAGGTGCGGTAGATACGCAGTATTTT. Translating it yields CASSLGAVDTQYF.

By frequency in the sample, this clonotype is medium-sized. The chain has TRBV5-1 and TRBJ2-7, with 7 bases fitting TRBD2. This CDR3 spans 15 amino acids. Unmatched junction bases numbered 7, after V lost 2 bases and J lost 2 bases. The germline gives CDR1 SGHRS, CDR2 YFSETQ. CDR3 protein: CASSFASGDTYEQYF. The CDR3 nucleotides are TGCGCCAGCAGCTTCGCTAGCGGTGATACCTACGAGCAGTACTTC.

This chain connects TRBV5-8 to TRBJ2-7; TRBD1 matches 7 bases. With V trimmed by 4 bases and J by 4 bases, 8 bases remained unmatched. The CDR3 extends over 14 amino acids. Germline lookup yields CDR1 SGHTS and CDR2 YDEGEE. In DNA, the CDR3 is TGTGCCAGCAGCCTGGGGCAGGGGGTTTACGAGCAGTACTTC. This translates into CASSLGQGVYEQYF.

V is TRBV7-2 and J is TRBJ1-6; D might be TRBD1 (5 bases). The CDR3 loop spans 13 amino acids. Trimming cost V 2 bases and J 7 bases, with 6 bases left between them. Germline lookup yields CDR1 SGHTA and CDR2 FQGNSA. In DNA form, the CDR3 reads TGTGCCAGCAGCTTAAAGGGGAATTCACCCCTCCACTTT. This gives the protein CASSLKGNSPLHF.

This clonotype was recorded a few times. This chain connects TRBV27 to TRBJ2-3, with 8 bases lining up with TRBD1. Trimming at V came to 6 bases and at J to 5 bases, leaving 19 bases not matched to a gene. There are 18 residues in the CDR3. In germline, CDR1 is MNHEY, CDR2 SMNVEV (reference sequence). Here the CDR3 DNA reads TGTGCCAGCAGGTCAGGGGGCGGCGGATACCTTACCCGAGATACGCAGTATTTT. Residues: CASRSGGGGYLTRDTQYF.

The V and J genes are TRBV28 and TRBJ2-7, with D perhaps TRBD1 or TRBD2 (8 bases each). Germline V lookup: CDR1 MDHEN, CDR2 SYDVKM. With 4 bases removed from V and 12 bases from J, the gap between germline ends came to 22 bases. The CDR3 has 14 residues. CDR3 residues: CASSSWTGTRPPYF. The CDR3 bases are TGTGCCAGCAGTTCGTGGACAGGGACTAGGCCTCCGTACTTC.

This clonotype has a handful of counts. The V gene is TRBV24-1, the J gene TRBJ1-2; no clear D gene. This CDR3 has 15 residues. V lost 2 bases, J lost 2 bases, and 11 bases lay in between. The germline CDR1 and CDR2 sequences are KGHDR and SFDVKD. The CDR3 is CATSDSHVLNYGYTF. The CDR3 nucleotides are TGTGCCACCAGTGATTCCCACGTACTAAACTATGGCTACACCTTC.

This clonotype was seen only a few times. This chain uses TRBV10-3 with TRBJ2-1, with 7 nucleotides matching TRBD2. J gave up 8 bases and V 0 bases, and 13 bases lay outside the gene matches. Germline V lookup: CDR1 ENHRY, CDR2 SYGVKD. CDR3 length equals 17 residues. The CDR3 protein is CAISESLLGEGSDEQFF. The CDR3 bases are TGTGCCATCAGTGAGTCTTTATTGGGGGAGGGGTCGGATGAGCAGTTCTTC.

This clonotype was seen more than once but under ten times. J is TRBJ2-2 and V is TRBV5-1, with 11 bases that match TRBD2. In germline, CDR1 is SGHRS, CDR2 YFSETQ. Trimming at V came to 6 bases and at J to 7 bases, leaving 8 bases not matched to a gene. CDR3 size: 15 residues. CDR3 region: CASTRGLADYGELFF. The DNA for the CDR3 is TGCGCCAGCACCCGGGGACTAGCGGACTACGGGGAGCTGTTTTTT.

J is TRBJ2-5 and V is TRBV7-2; 9 bases map to TRBD1. The CDR3 is made up of 15 amino acids. Germline V gene data show CDR1 as SGHTA and CDR2 as FQGNSA. V gave up 0 bases and J gave up 5 bases; unmatched junction bases: 4. CDR3 protein: CASSLAWDRVETQYF. The CDR3 nucleotides read TGTGCCAGCAGCTTAGCCTGGGACAGGGTGGAGACCCAGTACTTC.

This clonotype is categorized as medium-sized. The junction shows a germline mismatch at one end, possibly a read error. The V call is TRBV6-1, the J call TRBJ1-1; D remains unclear. Germline V gives CDR1 MNHNS, CDR2 SASEGT. The CDR3 has 11 residues. This CDR3 reads CASSELWTIPF. The CDR3 DNA is TGTGCCAGCAGTGAACTATGGACGATCCCCTTT.

By its share, this clonotype is medium-sized. The gene calls are TRBV18 and TRBJ1-3, with D possibly TRBD1 on 5 matching bases. Trimming removed 5 bases from V and 0 bases from J, with 14 bases in between. Germline V gene sequence: CDR1 KGHSH, CDR2 LQKENI. The CDR3 is 16 amino acids. CDR3 protein: CASSAGTGASGNTIYF. The DNA of the CDR3 is TGTGCCAGCTCAGCGGGGACTGGGGCCTCTGGAAACACCATATATTTT.

This clonotype has only a few counts. This chain links TRBV6-5 with TRBJ2-1, with 11 bases aligning to TRBD2. CDR1 and CDR2 (germline): MNHEY, SVGAGI. This CDR3 spans 19 amino acids. The trim removed 2 bases at V and 5 bases at J, leaving 14 bases unmatched. For the CDR3, the DNA is TGTGCCAGCAGTTACAAACCTAGAATAGCGGGAGGGCCCAACAATGAGCAGTTCTTC. Its protein is CASSYKPRIAGGPNNEQFF.

This clonotype occurred a few times. The chain uses TRBV19 and TRBJ2-3; D is perhaps TRBD2 (5 bases). CDR3 length: 14 residues. From germline, CDR1 is LNHDA and CDR2 SQIVND (reference sequence). Trimming shortened V by 3 bases and J by 5 bases, and 12 bases separated the two germline ends. The CDR3 here is CASSISGLLDTQYF. CDR3 nucleotides: TGTGCCAGTAGTATCAGTGGACTCCTAGATACGCAGTATTTT.

In this sample, this clonotype turned up a few times. The genes are TRBV6-5 and TRBJ2-7; tentatively, D is TRBD1 (6 bases). There are 14 residues in the CDR3. Germline CDR1 is MNHEY and CDR2 is SVGAGI. V was clipped by 6 bases and J by 2 bases, with 14 bases between them. CDR3 sequence reads: CASSPRGSAYEQYF. CDR3 sequence (DNA): TGTGCCAGCAGCCCCAGGGGTAGCGCCTACGAGCAGTACTTC.

This clonotype appeared a few times. CDR3 sequence: CASSPVGRTYEQYF. The CDR3 bases are TGTGCCAGCAGCCCGGTGGGGAGAACCTACGAGCAGTACTTC. The V gene is TRBV5-6, the J gene TRBJ2-7; TRBD2 might be the D (5 bases). Trimming stripped 4 bases from V and 2 bases from J, with 13 bases between. The V gene's germline CDR1 is SGHDT and CDR2 YYEEEE. This CDR3 has 14 residues.

By share of the sample, this clonotype is large. V and J are TRBV7-2 and TRBJ2-7, with 7 positions matching TRBD2. The ends lost 2 bases at V and 5 bases at J; junction bases unmatched: 6. Germline V gene sequence: CDR1 SGHTA, CDR2 FQGNSA. The CDR3 covers 14 residues. The CDR3 loop reads CASSLTSGNHEQYF. DNA for the CDR3: TGTGCCAGCAGCTTAACCAGCGGGAACCACGAGCAGTACTTC.

The chain carries TRBV30 and TRBJ1-5; 9 nucleotides line up with TRBD1. CDR1 GTSNPN and CDR2 SVGIG come from the germline V gene (reference sequence). Losses at the gene ends were 5 bases for V and 4 bases for J; bases not matched to a gene: 3. The length of the CDR3 is 13 residues. In DNA form, the CDR3 reads TGTGCCTGGGCCGGGACAGGGAATCAGCCCCAGCATTTT. As protein: CAWAGTGNQPQHF.

This clonotype showed up just a few times. The chain combines TRBV5-6 with TRBJ1-1; D is possibly TRBD1 (6 bases). The CDR3 covers 13 residues. The germline gives CDR1 SGHDT, CDR2 YYEEEE. V was pared by 3 bases and J by 4 bases, with 10 bases between. The CDR3 reads CASSWYRVTEAFF. In DNA form, the CDR3 reads TGTGCCAGCAGCTGGTACAGGGTCACTGAAGCTTTCTTT.

The V call is TRBV11-2, the J call TRBJ2-7; 10 bases match TRBD1. Germline V CDR1 and CDR2: SGHAT, FQNNGV. The CDR3 loop spans 15 amino acids. V lost 5 bases and J lost 4; bases outside the gene matches: 8. This CDR3 reads CASSLSGQGIYEQYF. In DNA form, the CDR3 reads TGTGCCAGCAGCCTATCGGGACAGGGGATTTACGAGCAGTACTTC.

This clonotype occurred a few times. V is TRBV5-6 and J is TRBJ2-7, with a possible D match to TRBD1 (5 bases). Germline V gives CDR1 SGHDT, CDR2 YYEEEE. Trimming cost V 2 bases and J 1 base, with 10 bases left between them. This CDR3 comprises 14 residues. The CDR3 nucleotides read TGTGCCAGCAGCTTTGGCGGACAATCCTACGAGCAGTACTTC. Translation gives CASSFGGQSYEQYF.